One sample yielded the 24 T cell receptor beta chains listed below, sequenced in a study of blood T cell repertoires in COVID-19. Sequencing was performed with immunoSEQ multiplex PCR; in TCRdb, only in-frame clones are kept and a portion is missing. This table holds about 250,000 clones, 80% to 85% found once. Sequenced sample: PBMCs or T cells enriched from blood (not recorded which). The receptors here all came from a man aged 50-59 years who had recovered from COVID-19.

The CDR3 loop reads CASSRGLAGGSYEQYF. CDR3 DNA: TGTGCCAGCAGCCGAGGACTAGCGGGGGGGTCCTACGAGCAGTACTTC. The chain joins TRBV7-9 to TRBJ2-7; TRBD2 matches 15 bases. Trimming removed 5 bases from V and 1 base from J; junction bases left unmatched: 3. In germline, CDR1 is SEHNR, CDR2 FQNEAQ (reference sequence). The CDR3 totals 16 residues.

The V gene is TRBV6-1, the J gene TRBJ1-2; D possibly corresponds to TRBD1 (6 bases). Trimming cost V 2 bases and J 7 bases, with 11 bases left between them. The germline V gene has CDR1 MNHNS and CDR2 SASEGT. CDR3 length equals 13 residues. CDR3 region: CASSEQGLGGYTF. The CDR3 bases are TGTGCCAGCAGTGAACAGGGGTTGGGTGGCTACACCTTC.

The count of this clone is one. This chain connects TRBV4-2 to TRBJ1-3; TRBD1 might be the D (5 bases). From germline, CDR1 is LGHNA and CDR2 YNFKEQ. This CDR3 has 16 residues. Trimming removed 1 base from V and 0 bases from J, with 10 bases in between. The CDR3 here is CASSQGDSSSGNTIYF. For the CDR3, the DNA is TGTGCCAGCAGCCAAGGGGACTCCAGCTCTGGAAACACCATATATTTT.

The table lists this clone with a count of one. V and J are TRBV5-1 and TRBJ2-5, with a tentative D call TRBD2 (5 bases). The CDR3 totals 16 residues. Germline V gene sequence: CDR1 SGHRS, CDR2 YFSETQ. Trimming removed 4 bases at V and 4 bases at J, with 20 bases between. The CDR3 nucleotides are TGCGCCAGCAGCGAATCCGGGAACACGGGTGGAGAGACCCAGTACTTC. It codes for CASSESGNTGGETQYF.

This CDR3 is CASSPLKLTSGDRGEQFF. Written as DNA, the CDR3 is TGTGCCAGCAGTCCCCTCAAATTAACTAGCGGGGATAGGGGTGAGCAGTTCTTC. This chain connects TRBV6-2 or TRBV6-3 to TRBJ2-1; TRBD2 aligns across 10 bases. This CDR3 is 18 amino acids long. The V gene end was trimmed by 5 bases and the J gene end by 9 bases; junction bases not matched to a gene: 19. Looked up from germline, CDR1 is MNHEY and CDR2 is SVGEGT.

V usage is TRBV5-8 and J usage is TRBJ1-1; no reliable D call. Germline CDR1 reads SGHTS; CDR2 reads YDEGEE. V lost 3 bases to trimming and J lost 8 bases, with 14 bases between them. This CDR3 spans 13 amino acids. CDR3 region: CASSYLAREEAFF. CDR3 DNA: TGTGCCAGCAGCTACCTAGCCCGCGAAGAAGCTTTCTTT.

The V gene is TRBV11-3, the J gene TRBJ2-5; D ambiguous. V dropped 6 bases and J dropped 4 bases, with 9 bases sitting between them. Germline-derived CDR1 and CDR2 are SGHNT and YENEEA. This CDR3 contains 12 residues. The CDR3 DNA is TGTGCCAGCAGACCCCCCGGAGAGACCCAGTACTTC. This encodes CASRPPGETQYF.

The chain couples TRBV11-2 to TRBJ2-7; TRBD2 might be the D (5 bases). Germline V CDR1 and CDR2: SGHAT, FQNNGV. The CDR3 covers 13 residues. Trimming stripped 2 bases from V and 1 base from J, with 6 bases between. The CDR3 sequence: CASSLPGSYEQYF. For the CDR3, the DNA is TGTGCCAGCAGCTTACCGGGATCCTACGAGCAGTACTTC.

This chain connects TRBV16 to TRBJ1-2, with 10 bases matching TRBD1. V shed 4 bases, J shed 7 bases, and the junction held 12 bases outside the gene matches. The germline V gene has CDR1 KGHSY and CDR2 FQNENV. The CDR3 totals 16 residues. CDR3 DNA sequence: TGTGCCAGCAGCCGCCCTCGACAGGGGGCTGCCGGTGGCTACACCTTC. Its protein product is CASSRPRQGAAGGYTF.

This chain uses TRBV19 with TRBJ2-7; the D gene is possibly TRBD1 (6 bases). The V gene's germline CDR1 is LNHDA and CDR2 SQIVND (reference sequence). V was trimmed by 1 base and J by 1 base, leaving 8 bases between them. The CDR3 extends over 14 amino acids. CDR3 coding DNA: TGTGCCAGTAGTATAGTGACAGGATCCTACGAGCAGTACTTC. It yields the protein CASSIVTGSYEQYF. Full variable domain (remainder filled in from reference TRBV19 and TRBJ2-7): DGGITQSPKYLFRKEGQNVTLSCEQNLNHDAMYWYRQDPGQGLRLIYYSQIVNDFQKGDIAEGYSVSREKKESFPLTVTSAQKNPTAFYLCASSIVTGSYEQYFGPGTRLTVT.

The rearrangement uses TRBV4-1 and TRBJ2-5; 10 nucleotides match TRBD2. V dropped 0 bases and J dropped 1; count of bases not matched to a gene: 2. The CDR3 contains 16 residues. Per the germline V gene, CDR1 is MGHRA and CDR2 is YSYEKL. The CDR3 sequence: CASSQDLAGAQETQYF. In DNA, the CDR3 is TGCGCCAGCAGCCAAGATCTAGCGGGGGCCCAAGAGACCCAGTACTTC.

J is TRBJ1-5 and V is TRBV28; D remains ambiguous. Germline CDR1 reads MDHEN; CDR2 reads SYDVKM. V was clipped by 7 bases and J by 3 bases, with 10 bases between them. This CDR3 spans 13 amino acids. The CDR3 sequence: CASIPGLNQPQHF. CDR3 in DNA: TGTGCCAGCATCCCGGGTCTCAATCAGCCCCAGCATTTT.

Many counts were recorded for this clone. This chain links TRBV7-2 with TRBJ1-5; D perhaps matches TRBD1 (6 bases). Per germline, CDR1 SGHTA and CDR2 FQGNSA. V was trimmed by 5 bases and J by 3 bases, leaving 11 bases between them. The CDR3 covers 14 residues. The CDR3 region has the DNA TGTGCCAGCAGCCCAGGGGCGTTCAATCAGCCCCAGCATTTT. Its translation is CASSPGAFNQPQHF.

CDR3 amino acids: CASSLTGGDPQYF. CDR3 bases: TGCGCCAGCAGCTTAACAGGGGGCGATCCCCAGTACTTC. The chain joins TRBV5-1 to TRBJ2-5; 9 positions agree with TRBD1. The CDR3 spans 13 residues. Germline lookup yields CDR1 SGHRS and CDR2 YFSETQ. Trimming removed 2 bases from V and 9 bases from J; junction bases left unmatched: 5.

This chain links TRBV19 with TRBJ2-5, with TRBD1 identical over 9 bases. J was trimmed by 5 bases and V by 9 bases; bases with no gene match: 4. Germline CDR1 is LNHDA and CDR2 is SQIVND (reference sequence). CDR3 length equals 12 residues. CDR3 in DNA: TGTGCCAGCACCGACAGGGGGGAGACCCAGTACTTC. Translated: CASTDRGETQYF.

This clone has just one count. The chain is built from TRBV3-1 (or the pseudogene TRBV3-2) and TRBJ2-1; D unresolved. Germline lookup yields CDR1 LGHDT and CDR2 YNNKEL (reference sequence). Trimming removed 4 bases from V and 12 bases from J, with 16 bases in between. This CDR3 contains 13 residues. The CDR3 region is CASSPTRGGGQFF. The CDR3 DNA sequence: TGTGCCAGCAGCCCGACCCGAGGCGGCGGGCAGTTCTTC.

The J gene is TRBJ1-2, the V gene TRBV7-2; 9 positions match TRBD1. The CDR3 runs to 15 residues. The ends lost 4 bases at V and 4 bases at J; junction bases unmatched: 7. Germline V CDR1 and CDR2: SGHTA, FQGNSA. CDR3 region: CASSSRDRVTYGYTF. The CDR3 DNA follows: TGTGCCAGCAGCTCCCGGGACAGGGTGACCTATGGCTACACCTTC.

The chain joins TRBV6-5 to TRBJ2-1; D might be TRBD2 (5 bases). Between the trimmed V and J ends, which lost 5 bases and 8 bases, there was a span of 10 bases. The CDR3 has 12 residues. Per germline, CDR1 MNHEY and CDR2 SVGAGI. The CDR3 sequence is CASSPLGDEQFF. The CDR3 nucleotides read TGTGCCAGCAGTCCACTAGGCGATGAGCAGTTCTTC.

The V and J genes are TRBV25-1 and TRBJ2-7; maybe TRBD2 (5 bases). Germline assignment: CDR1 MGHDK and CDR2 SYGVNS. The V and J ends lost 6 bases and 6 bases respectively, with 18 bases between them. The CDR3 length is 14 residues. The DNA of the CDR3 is TGTGCCAGCAGCTACGGCGAGACCAGCGGCGAGCAGTACTTC. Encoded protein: CASSYGETSGEQYF.

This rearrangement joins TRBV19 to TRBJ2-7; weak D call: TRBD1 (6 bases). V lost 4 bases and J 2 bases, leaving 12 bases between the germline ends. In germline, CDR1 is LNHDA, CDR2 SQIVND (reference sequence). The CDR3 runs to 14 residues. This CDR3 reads CASSKDRGTYEQYF. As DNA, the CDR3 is TGTGCCAGTAGTAAGGACAGAGGTACCTACGAGCAGTACTTC. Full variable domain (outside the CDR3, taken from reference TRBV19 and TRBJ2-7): DGGITQSPKYLFRKEGQNVTLSCEQNLNHDAMYWYRQDPGQGLRLIYYSQIVNDFQKGDIAEGYSVSREKKESFPLTVTSAQKNPTAFYLCASSKDRGTYEQYFGPGTRLTVT.

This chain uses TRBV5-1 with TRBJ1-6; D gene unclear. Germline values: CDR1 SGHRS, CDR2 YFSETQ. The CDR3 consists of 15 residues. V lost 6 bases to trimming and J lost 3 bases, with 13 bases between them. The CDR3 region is CASTASEGYNSPLHF. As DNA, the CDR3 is TGCGCCAGCACCGCCAGCGAGGGCTATAATTCACCCCTCCACTTT.

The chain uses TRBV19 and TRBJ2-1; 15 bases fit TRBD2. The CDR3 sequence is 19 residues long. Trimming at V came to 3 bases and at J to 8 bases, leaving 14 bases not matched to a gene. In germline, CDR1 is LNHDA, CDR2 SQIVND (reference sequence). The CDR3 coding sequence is TGTGCCAGTAGTATCCAGGTAGCCGGGACTAGCGGGAGGAAAGATGAGCAGTTCTTC. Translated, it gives CASSIQVAGTSGRKDEQFF.

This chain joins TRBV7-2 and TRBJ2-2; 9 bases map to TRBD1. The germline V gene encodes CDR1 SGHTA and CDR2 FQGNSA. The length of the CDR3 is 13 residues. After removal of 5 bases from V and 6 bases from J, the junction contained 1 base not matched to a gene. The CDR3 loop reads CASSRDRAGELFF. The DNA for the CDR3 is TGTGCCAGCAGCCGGGACAGGGCCGGGGAGCTGTTTTTT.

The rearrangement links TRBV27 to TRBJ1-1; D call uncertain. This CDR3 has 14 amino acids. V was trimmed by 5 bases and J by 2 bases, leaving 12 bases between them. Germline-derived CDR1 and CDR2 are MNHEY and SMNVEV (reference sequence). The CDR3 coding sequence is TGTGCCAGCAGTAGGAAAGGCGGAAACACTGAAGCTTTCTTT. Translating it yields CASSRKGGNTEAFF.